These 23 T cell receptor beta chains share one sample of origin, sequenced in a study of beta chain features in type 1 diabetes. All of the isolated RNA was reverse transcribed, so expressed TCRB transcripts were sequenced. Sequencing used immunoSEQ multiplex PCR; TCRdb keeps in-frame clones, though not all of them. The data contain 620,000 or so clones, around a sixth of them singletons. Sequencing input: naive CD4+ T cells from blood. All receptors come from a man in his late teens or twenties in good health.

This clone was recorded a few times. The chain employs TRBV4-2 and TRBJ2-2, with TRBD1 identical over 8 bases. The CDR3 sequence is 15 residues long. Unmatched junction bases numbered 6, after V lost 4 bases and J lost 5 bases. Germline CDR1 and CDR2: LGHNA and YNFKEQ. The CDR3 coding sequence is TGTGCCAGCAGCCCGGACAGGGTATATACCGGGGAGCTGTTTTTT. It is translated as CASSPDRVYTGELFF.

The sample holds a few counts of this clone. V gene TRBV10-3 combines with J gene TRBJ2-5; tentative D call: TRBD2 (6 bases). The germline V and J ends were trimmed by 0 bases and 1 base, with 12 bases remaining between them. The V gene's germline CDR1 is ENHRY and CDR2 SYGVKD. The CDR3 totals 16 residues. CDR3 sequence (DNA): TGTGCCATCAGTGAGTCTACCGGGCGGGGCCAAGAGACCCAGTACTTC. Translated: CAISESTGRGQETQYF.

There are many counts of this clone. Other DNA sequences in this sample translate to the same CDR3. The J gene is TRBJ2-2, the V gene TRBV10-3; D not certain. In germline, CDR1 is ENHRY, CDR2 SYGVKD. The V gene lost 7 bases and the J gene lost 5 bases, with 8 bases spanning the gap. This CDR3 is built from 12 residues. CDR3 in amino acids: CAITRGTGELFF. The CDR3 coding sequence is TGTGCCATCACTCGAGGTACCGGGGAGCTGTTTTTT.

This sequence joins TRBV30 and TRBJ1-2; the D gene is possibly TRBD1 (5 bases). Germline-derived CDR1 and CDR2 are GTSNPN and SVGIG (reference sequence). V gave up 2 bases and J gave up 4 bases, with 8 bases separating them. This CDR3 is 12 amino acids long. CDR3: CAWSQGTYGYTF. The CDR3 coding sequence is TGTGCCTGGAGTCAGGGAACCTATGGCTACACCTTC. The variable domain in full, with the rest retrieved from reference TRBV30 and TRBJ1-2, is SQTIHQWPATLVQPVGSPLSLECTVEGTSNPNLYWYRQAAGRGLQLLFYSVGIGQISSEVPQNLSASRPQDRQFILSSKKLLLSDSGFYLCAWSQGTYGYTFGSGTRLTVV.

The rearrangement uses TRBV5-4 and TRBJ1-5, with D unresolved. The V gene's germline CDR1 is SGHNT and CDR2 YYREEE (reference sequence). V lost 2 bases, J lost 4 bases, and 4 bases lay in between. This CDR3 has 12 amino acids. The CDR3 bases are TGTGCCAGCAGCTTCCCAAATCAGCCCCAGCATTTT. As protein: CASSFPNQPQHF.

This clone was found a few times. The genes are TRBV5-1 and TRBJ1-5; 7 nucleotides line up with TRBD1. The CDR3 extends over 14 amino acids. The ends lost 6 bases at V and 7 bases at J; junction bases unmatched: 10. Germline CDR1 reads SGHRS; CDR2 reads YFSETQ. The CDR3 is CASTLDRARQPQHF. The DNA of the CDR3 is TGCGCCAGCACCCTCGACAGGGCGAGACAGCCCCAGCATTTT.

This clone was seen only a few times. The chain joins TRBV7-6 to TRBJ2-7; 7 positions match TRBD1. This CDR3 is 18 amino acids long. Germline CDR1 reads SGHVS; CDR2 reads FNYEAQ. The J segment lost 2 bases and the V segment lost 6 bases, leaving 19 bases of the junction unmatched. The CDR3 loop reads CASSFRVTGRGITYEQYF. The CDR3 coding sequence is TGTGCCAGCAGTTTTCGCGTGACAGGGCGAGGAATTACCTACGAGCAGTACTTC.

This clone was detected a few times. The CDR3: CASSYEAYGYTF. Here the CDR3 DNA reads TGTGCCAGCAGCTACGAGGCCTATGGCTACACCTTC. The chain uses TRBV7-2 and TRBJ1-2; D is ambiguous. The V and J ends lost 4 bases and 4 bases respectively, with 7 bases between them. There are 12 residues in the CDR3. Germline V gene lookup returns CDR1 SGHTA and CDR2 FQGNSA. Filled out from reference TRBV7-2 and TRBJ1-2, the complete variable domain reads GAGVSQSPSNKVTEKGKDVELRCDPISGHTALYWYRQSLGQGLEFLIYFQGNSAPDKSGLPSDRFSAERTGGSVSTLTIQRTQQEDSAVYLCASSYEAYGYTFGSGTRLTVV.

This clone showed up many times. This chain uses TRBV27 with TRBJ2-7, with D perhaps matching TRBD1 (6 bases). Germline V gene data show CDR1 as MNHEY and CDR2 as SMNVEV (reference sequence). The V and J ends lost 10 bases and 3 bases respectively, with 19 bases between them. This CDR3 comprises 14 residues. Written as DNA, the CDR3 is TGTGCCACCCAACTTCTGACAGGTGACTACGAGCAGTACTTC. Encoded protein: CATQLLTGDYEQYF.

This clone was found a few times. Other DNA sequences in this sample translate to the same CDR3. The rearrangement joins TRBV15 to TRBJ2-2, with D hard to call. The CDR3 consists of 13 residues. The V gene's germline CDR1 is LNHNV and CDR2 YYDKDF (reference sequence). V shed 0 bases and J shed 3 bases, with 2 bases lying between them. The CDR3 DNA follows: TGTGCCACCAGCAGAGACCACACCGGGGAGCTGTTTTTT. It yields the protein CATSRDHTGELFF. The full variable domain, rest sourced from reference TRBV15 and TRBJ2-2, is DAMVIQNPRYQVTQFGKPVTLSCSQTLNHNVMYWYQQKSSQAPKLLFHYYDKDFNNEADTPDNFQSRRPNTSFCFLDIRSPGLGDTAMYLCATSRDHTGELFFGEGSRLTVL.

This clone has a handful of counts. The chain has TRBV9 and TRBJ1-2; 7 bases match TRBD1. The length of the CDR3 is 16 residues. Trimming took 3 bases from V and 6 from J; bases not matched to a gene: 14. Germline V gene sequence: CDR1 SGDLS, CDR2 YYNGEE. CDR3: CASSGPKDRKSNGYTF. The CDR3 DNA reads TGTGCCAGCAGCGGCCCCAAGGACAGGAAATCGAATGGCTACACCTTC.

This chain links TRBV25-1 with TRBJ2-1; D is unresolved. Looked up from germline, CDR1 is MGHDK and CDR2 is SYGVNS. This CDR3 is built from 14 residues. Between the trimmed V and J ends, which lost 6 bases and 3 bases, there was a span of 12 bases. CDR3 protein: CASRMSLGYNEQFF. The DNA of the CDR3 is TGTGCCAGCAGGATGAGTCTAGGCTACAATGAGCAGTTCTTC.

The chain is built from TRBV25-1 and TRBJ2-2; D unclear. Looked up from germline, CDR1 is MGHDK and CDR2 is SYGVNS. The germline V and J ends were trimmed by 0 bases and 3 bases, with 8 bases remaining between them. CDR3 length: 15 residues. The CDR3 reads CASSEYRTDTGELFF. The CDR3 DNA reads TGTGCCAGCAGTGAATACAGGACGGACACCGGGGAGCTGTTTTTT.

This clone was recorded a few times. This chain links TRBV6-1 with TRBJ1-5; no clear D gene. The CDR3 spans 12 residues. Germline V gives CDR1 MNHNS, CDR2 SASEGT. V lost 3 bases to trimming and J lost 4 bases, with 4 bases between them. The CDR3 is CASSDQNQPQHF. The CDR3 nucleotides are TGTGCCAGCAGTGACCAAAATCAGCCCCAGCATTTT.

This rearrangement joins TRBV5-6 to TRBJ2-2; unclear D gene. The CDR3 has 16 amino acids. V lost 3 bases, J lost 1 base, and 13 bases lay in between. Germline V CDR1 and CDR2: SGHDT, YYEEEE. CDR3 DNA: TGTGCCAGCAGCTATATCCCCGTCGGGAACACCGGGGAGCTGTTTTTT. This codes for CASSYIPVGNTGELFF.

This clone turned up a few times. The chain is built from TRBV11-2 and TRBJ2-3; D call uncertain. The CDR3 runs to 13 residues. Deletions cut 0 bases from V and 4 bases from J, with 5 bases between. Germline CDR1 SGHAT, CDR2 FQNNGV. The CDR3 region has the DNA TGTGCCAGCAGCTTAGAGGTGGCAGATACGCAGTATTTT. Amino acid sequence: CASSLEVADTQYF.

This clone was seen a handful of times. The V call is TRBV4-2, the J call TRBJ1-1; TRBD1 aligns across 7 bases. The trim removed 5 bases at V and 0 bases at J, leaving 6 bases unmatched. Per the germline V gene, CDR1 is LGHNA and CDR2 is YNFKEQ. The length of the CDR3 is 15 residues. This CDR3 is CASSLQGTVNTEAFF. The CDR3 region has the DNA TGTGCCAGCAGCTTACAGGGGACAGTGAACACTGAAGCTTTCTTT.

The V call is TRBV6-6, the J call TRBJ1-1, with D maybe TRBD1 (5 bases). Per the germline V gene, CDR1 is MNHNY and CDR2 is SVGAGI (reference sequence). The CDR3 contains 14 residues. Trimming stripped 2 bases from V and 4 bases from J, with 11 bases between. DNA for the CDR3: TGTGCCAGCAGTTACACTCAGGGACGCACTGAAGCTTTCTTT. This encodes CASSYTQGRTEAFF.

This clone was observed a few times. V and J are TRBV5-1 and TRBJ2-1; no reliable D call. V was cut by 2 bases and J by 7 bases, with 4 bases left in between. The CDR3 is made up of 11 amino acids. Germline V lookup: CDR1 SGHRS, CDR2 YFSETQ. The CDR3 reads CASSFINEQFF. CDR3 nucleotides: TGCGCCAGCAGCTTCATAAATGAGCAGTTCTTC.

There are many counts of this clone. The chain links TRBV14 to TRBJ1-6; D call uncertain. Trimming took off 1 base at V and 11 bases at J, with 6 bases between the two ends. Germline lookup yields CDR1 SGHDN and CDR2 FVKESK. This CDR3 spans 12 amino acids. Here the CDR3 DNA reads TGTGCCAGCAGCCAAGGCGGAGCACCCCTCCACTTT. Amino acids: CASSQGGAPLHF. The entire variable domain, with the rest obtained from reference TRBV14 and TRBJ1-6, is as follows: EAGVTQFPSHSVIEKGQTVTLRCDPISGHDNLYWYRRVMGKEIKFLLHFVKESKQDESGMPNNRFLAERTGGTYSTLKVQPAELEDSGVYFCASSQGGAPLHFGNGTRLTVT.

This clone was counted only a few times. This rearrangement joins TRBV7-9 to TRBJ1-5; weak D call: TRBD1 (6 bases). V was cut by 1 base and J by 5 bases, with 12 bases left in between. The germline V gene encodes CDR1 SEHNR and CDR2 FQNEAQ (reference sequence). There are 15 residues in the CDR3. CDR3 sequence reads: CASSLGRGKDQPQHF. The CDR3 nucleotides read TGTGCCAGCAGCTTAGGTAGGGGGAAGGATCAGCCCCAGCATTTT.

This clone was observed a handful of times. The chain couples TRBV2 to TRBJ2-3; D uncertain. CDR1 is SNHLY and CDR2 is FYNNEI in the germline V gene. V lost 7 bases to trimming and J lost 4 bases, with 12 bases between them. The CDR3 totals 13 residues. CDR3 residues: CASIVRIADTQYF. The CDR3 DNA sequence: TGTGCCAGCATAGTGAGGATAGCAGATACGCAGTATTTT.

This clone has a handful of counts. This chain uses TRBV28 with TRBJ2-7, with D possibly TRBD1 on 6 matching bases. This CDR3 has 14 residues. V lost 5 bases to trimming and J lost 1 base, with 12 bases between them. In germline, CDR1 is MDHEN, CDR2 SYDVKM. DNA for the CDR3: TGTGCCAGCAGTACATCGGACAGATCCTACGAGCAGTACTTC. This sequence encodes CASSTSDRSYEQYF.